A selection of T cell receptor beta chains follows, all from one sample in a study of CD8+ T cells in alopecia areata. Repertoires were generated with immunoSEQ multiplex PCR, while TCRdb's copy carries only in-frame clones and drops some. The sample has some 100,000 clones; 44% are singletons. The sequencing here drew on CD8+ T cells sorted from blood, taken at week 24, from a patient treated with tofacitinib. Every receptor here comes from a human donor with alopecia areata. The CDR3 runs from the conserved cysteine through the conserved F or W. Each record gives: J gene, V gene, CDR3 protein.

j_call: TRBJ2-1; v_call: TRBV5-1; cdr3_aa: CASSIAGLGNEQFF
j_call: TRBJ1-2; v_call: TRBV10-3; cdr3_aa: CAISQGAYGYTF
j_call: TRBJ2-7; v_call: TRBV19; cdr3_aa: CASSSGTGGYEQYF
j_call: TRBJ2-3; v_call: TRBV2; cdr3_aa: CASKSSGSSTDTQYF
j_call: TRBJ1-1; v_call: TRBV7-8; cdr3_aa: CASSFSIGEIRTEAFF
j_call: TRBJ2-7; v_call: TRBV30; cdr3_aa: CAWSASGGYSEQYF
j_call: TRBJ2-5; v_call: TRBV9; cdr3_aa: CASSVEVSAVETQYF
j_call: TRBJ2-3; v_call: TRBV9; cdr3_aa: CASSTSSSGAGDTDTQYF
j_call: TRBJ2-1; v_call: TRBV7-9; cdr3_aa: CASSTGTFAYNEQFF
j_call: TRBJ2-1; v_call: TRBV25-1; cdr3_aa: CASSSMSEQFF
j_call: TRBJ2-1; v_call: TRBV19; cdr3_aa: CASSFIVEGNEQFF
j_call: TRBJ2-7; v_call: TRBV7-9; cdr3_aa: CASSPGPYEQYF
j_call: TRBJ2-7; v_call: TRBV27; cdr3_aa: CASTLLGTDEQYF
j_call: TRBJ2-1; v_call: TRBV9; cdr3_aa: CASSRGTANEQFF
j_call: TRBJ2-1; v_call: TRBV4-1; cdr3_aa: CASSHARGGRVEQFF
j_call: TRBJ1-1; v_call: TRBV11-2; cdr3_aa: CASSPQGGALMNTEAFF
j_call: TRBJ1-4; v_call: TRBV4-1; cdr3_aa: CASSQGQGAGEKLFF
j_call: TRBJ1-1; v_call: TRBV29-1; cdr3_aa: CSGETGSTEAFF
j_call: TRBJ2-2; v_call: TRBV7-3; cdr3_aa: CASSSSGNTGELFF
j_call: TRBJ2-6; v_call: TRBV4-3; cdr3_aa: CASSQRGANVLTF
j_call: TRBJ1-5; v_call: TRBV19; cdr3_aa: CASTGSNQPQHF
j_call: TRBJ2-3; v_call: TRBV29-1; cdr3_aa: CSARTDTQYF
j_call: TRBJ2-7; v_call: TRBV4-1; cdr3_aa: CASSQDISETSYEQYF
j_call: TRBJ2-5; v_call: TRBV9; cdr3_aa: CASSGETSGIETQYF
j_call: TRBJ1-3; v_call: TRBV4-3; cdr3_aa: CASSQARQGGEPIYF